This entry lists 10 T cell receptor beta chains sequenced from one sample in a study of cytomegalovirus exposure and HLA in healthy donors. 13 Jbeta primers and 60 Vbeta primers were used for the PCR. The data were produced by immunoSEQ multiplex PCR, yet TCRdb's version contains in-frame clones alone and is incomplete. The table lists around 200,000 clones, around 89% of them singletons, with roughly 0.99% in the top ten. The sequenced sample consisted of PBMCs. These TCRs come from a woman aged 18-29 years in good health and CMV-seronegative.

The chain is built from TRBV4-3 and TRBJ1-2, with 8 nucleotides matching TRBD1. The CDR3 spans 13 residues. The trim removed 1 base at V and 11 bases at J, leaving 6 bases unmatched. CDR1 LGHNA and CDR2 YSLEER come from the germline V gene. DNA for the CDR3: TGCGCCAGCAGCCAAGGGACAGGGCCCGGGTACACCTTC. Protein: CASSQGTGPGYTF.

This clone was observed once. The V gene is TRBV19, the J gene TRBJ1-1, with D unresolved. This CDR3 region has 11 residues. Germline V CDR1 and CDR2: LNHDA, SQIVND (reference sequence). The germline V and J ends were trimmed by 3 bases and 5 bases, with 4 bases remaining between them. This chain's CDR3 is CASSIPTEAFF. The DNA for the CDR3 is TGTGCCAGTAGTATCCCAACTGAAGCTTTCTTT. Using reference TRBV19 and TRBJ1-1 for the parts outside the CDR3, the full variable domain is DGGITQSPKYLFRKEGQNVTLSCEQNLNHDAMYWYRQDPGQGLRLIYYSQIVNDFQKGDIAEGYSVSREKKESFPLTVTSAQKNPTAFYLCASSIPTEAFFGQGTRLTVV.

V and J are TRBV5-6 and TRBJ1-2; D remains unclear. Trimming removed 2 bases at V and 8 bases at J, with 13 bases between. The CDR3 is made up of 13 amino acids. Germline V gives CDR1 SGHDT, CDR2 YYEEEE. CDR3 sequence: CASSFGDLGGYTF. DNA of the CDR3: TGTGCCAGCAGCTTCGGGGATTTGGGAGGCTACACCTTC.

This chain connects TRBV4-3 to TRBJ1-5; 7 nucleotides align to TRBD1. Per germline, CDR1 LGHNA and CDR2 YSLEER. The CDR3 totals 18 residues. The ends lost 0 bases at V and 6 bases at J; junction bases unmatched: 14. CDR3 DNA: TGCGCCAGCAGCCAAGACGGGGGACGACAGGGAGCCGGTCAGCCCCAGCATTTT. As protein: CASSQDGGRQGAGQPQHF.

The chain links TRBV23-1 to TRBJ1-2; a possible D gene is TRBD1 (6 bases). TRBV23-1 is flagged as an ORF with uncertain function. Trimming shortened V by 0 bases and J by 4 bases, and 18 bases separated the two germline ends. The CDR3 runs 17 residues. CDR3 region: CASSQSGPRGGGYGYTF. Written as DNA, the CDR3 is TGCGCCAGCAGTCAATCGGGGCCCAGGGGTGGTGGCTATGGCTACACCTTC.

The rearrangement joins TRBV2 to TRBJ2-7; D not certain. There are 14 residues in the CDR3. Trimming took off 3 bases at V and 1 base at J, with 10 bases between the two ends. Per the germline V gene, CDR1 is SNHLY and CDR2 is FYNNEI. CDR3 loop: CASSEGRSSYEQYF. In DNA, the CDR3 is TGTGCCAGCAGTGAGGGCAGGTCGTCCTACGAGCAGTACTTC.

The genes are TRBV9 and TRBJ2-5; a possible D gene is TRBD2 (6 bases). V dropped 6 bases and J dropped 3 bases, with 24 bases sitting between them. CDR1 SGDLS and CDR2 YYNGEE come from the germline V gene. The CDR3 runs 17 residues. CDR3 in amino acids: CASKTNYRTRTKETQYF. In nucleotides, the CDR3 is TGTGCCAGCAAGACTAATTATAGGACCCGGACTAAAGAGACCCAGTACTTC.

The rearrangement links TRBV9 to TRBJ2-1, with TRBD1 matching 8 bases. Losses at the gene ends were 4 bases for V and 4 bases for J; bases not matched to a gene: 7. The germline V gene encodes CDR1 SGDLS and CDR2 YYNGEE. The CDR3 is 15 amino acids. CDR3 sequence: CASSTHGTGYNEQFF. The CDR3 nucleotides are TGTGCCAGCAGCACCCACGGGACAGGTTACAATGAGCAGTTCTTC.

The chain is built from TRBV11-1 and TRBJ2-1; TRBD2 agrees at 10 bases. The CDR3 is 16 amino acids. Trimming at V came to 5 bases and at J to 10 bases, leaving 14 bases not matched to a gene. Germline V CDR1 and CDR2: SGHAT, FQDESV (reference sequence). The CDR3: CASSPRTSGLWWEQFF. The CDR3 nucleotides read TGTGCCAGCAGCCCCCGGACTAGCGGCCTTTGGTGGGAGCAGTTCTTC.

The chain's CDR3 is CASSSYRTDTGELFF. CDR3 sequence (DNA): TGCGCCAGCAGCTCGTATCGGACAGACACCGGGGAGCTGTTTTTT. The rearrangement uses TRBV5-1 and TRBJ2-2; possibly TRBD1 for D (6 bases). Trimming stripped 3 bases from V and 3 bases from J, with 12 bases between. The length of the CDR3 is 15 residues. Germline V gene sequence: CDR1 SGHRS, CDR2 YFSETQ. The full variable domain, its missing parts supplied by reference TRBV5-1 and TRBJ2-2, is KAGVTQTPRYLIKTRGQQVTLSCSPISGHRSVSWYQQTPGQGLQFLFEYFSETQRNKGNFPGRFSGRQFSNSRSEMNVSTLELGDSALYLCASSSYRTDTGELFFGEGSRLTVL.